The T cell receptor (beta chain) described here comes from a study of blood T cell repertoires in COVID-19. Study information: Donors in the United States, Italy and Spain gave samples during acute or convalescent COVID-19. PBMCs, B-cell-depleted T cells, or T cells were the source of the cDNA or gDNA that made up the material.

This CDR3 contains 12 residues. Germline CDR1 reads SGHRS; CDR2 reads YFSETQ. V was trimmed by 0 bases and J by 8 bases, leaving 5 bases between them. Per the authors' pipeline: It was from reference gene primer amplification that nucleated cell counts were estimated. Method: immunoSEQ multiplex PCR; TCRdb's copy keeps in-frame clones and lacks some. The V and J calls and clone size were taken over from that table, and D and trimming were inferred from the DNA. Of approximately 45,000 clones in the sample, approximately 86% were seen once. This sequence joins TRBV5-1 and TRBJ1-4; D gene uncertain. This sequence originates from a human donor in a cohort sampled during active COVID-19. The specimen was peripheral blood. CDR3 protein: CASSLDMEKLFF. CDR3 in DNA: TGCGCCAGCAGCTTGGATATGGAAAAACTGTTTTTT.